These 5 T cell receptor beta chains originate from one sample sequenced in a study of graft-versus-host responses after intestinal transplantation. Antigen specificity for these receptors is unknown. Sequencing was performed with immunoSEQ multiplex PCR; in TCRdb, only in-frame clones are kept and a portion is missing. The repertoire holds about 130,000 clones, with around 90% as singletons. Sample: unstimulated CD4+ T cells sorted from spleen or lymph node cells, taken before intestinal transplant. Receptor source: a human donor who received an intestinal transplant.

This chain connects TRBV29-1 to TRBJ1-2; D remains unclear. CDR1 is SQVTM, CDR2 ANQGSEA, per germline. This CDR3 spans 13 amino acids. With 5 bases removed from V and 5 bases from J, the gap between germline ends came to 15 bases. CDR3 sequence (DNA): TGCAGCGTTCTGCTCGGTTTTGGGTATGGCTACACCTTC. It is translated as CSVLLGFGYGYTF.

This clone came up once. The gene calls are TRBV19 and TRBJ2-5, with 7 bases fitting TRBD1. Trimming took 6 bases from V and 4 from J; bases not matched to a gene: 5. The germline V gene encodes CDR1 LNHDA and CDR2 SQIVND (reference sequence). This CDR3 has 13 residues. This chain's CDR3 is CASRWTGGETQYF. As DNA, the CDR3 is TGTGCCAGTAGGTGGACAGGAGGAGAGACCCAGTACTTC.

The chain carries TRBV7-2 and TRBJ1-5; 8 positions match TRBD1. The CDR3 is made up of 14 amino acids. Germline V CDR1 and CDR2: SGHTA, FQGNSA. V lost 4 bases, J lost 7 bases, and 6 bases stayed unmatched. This chain's CDR3 is CASSSGQGRQPQHF. For the CDR3, the DNA is TGTGCCAGCAGCTCCGGACAGGGTAGACAGCCCCAGCATTTT.

The CDR3 sequence: CASRGGRFNTGELFF. In DNA form, the CDR3 reads TGCGCCAGTCGGGGAGGACGGTTCAACACCGGGGAGCTGTTTTTT. The chain links TRBV5-1 to TRBJ2-2; D may be TRBD2 (6 bases). This CDR3 has 15 residues. Germline V lookup: CDR1 SGHRS, CDR2 YFSETQ. Deletions cut 8 bases from V and 2 bases from J, with 16 bases between. Using reference TRBV5-1 and TRBJ2-2 for the parts outside the CDR3, the full variable domain is KAGVTQTPRYLIKTRGQQVTLSCSPISGHRSVSWYQQTPGQGLQFLFEYFSETQRNKGNFPGRFSGRQFSNSRSEMNVSTLELGDSALYLCASRGGRFNTGELFFGEGSRLTVL.

This chain links TRBV27 with TRBJ2-1; maybe TRBD1 (6 bases). Trimming removed 3 bases from V and 7 bases from J, with 13 bases in between. The CDR3 consists of 14 residues. CDR1 MNHEY and CDR2 SMNVEV come from the germline V gene (reference sequence). The CDR3 coding sequence is TGTGCCAGCAGTTTCTGGGGGCAGACGAATGAGCAGTTCTTC. It yields the protein CASSFWGQTNEQFF.